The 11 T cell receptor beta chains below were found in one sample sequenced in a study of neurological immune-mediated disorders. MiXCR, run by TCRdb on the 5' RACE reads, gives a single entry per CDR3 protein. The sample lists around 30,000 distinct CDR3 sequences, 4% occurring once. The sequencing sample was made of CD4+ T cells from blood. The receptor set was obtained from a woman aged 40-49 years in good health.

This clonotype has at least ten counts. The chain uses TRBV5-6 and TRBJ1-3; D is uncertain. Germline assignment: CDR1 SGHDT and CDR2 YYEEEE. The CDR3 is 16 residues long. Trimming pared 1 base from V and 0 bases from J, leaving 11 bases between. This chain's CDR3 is CASSLRQLTSGNTIYF. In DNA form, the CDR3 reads TGTGCCAGCAGCTTGAGGCAGCTGACCTCTGGAAACACCATATATTTT.

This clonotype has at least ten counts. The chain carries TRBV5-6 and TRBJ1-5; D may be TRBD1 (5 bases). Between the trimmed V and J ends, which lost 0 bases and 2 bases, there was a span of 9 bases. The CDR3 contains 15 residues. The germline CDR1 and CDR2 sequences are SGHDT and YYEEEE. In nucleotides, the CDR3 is TGTGCCAGCAGCTTGGGACAGCCAGGCAATCAGCCCCAGCATTTT. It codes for CASSLGQPGNQPQHF.

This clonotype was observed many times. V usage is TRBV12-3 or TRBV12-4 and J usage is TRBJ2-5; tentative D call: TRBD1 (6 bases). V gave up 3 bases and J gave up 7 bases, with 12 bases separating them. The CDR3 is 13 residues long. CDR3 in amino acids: CASSFRQAGTQYF. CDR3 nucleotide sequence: TGTGCCAGCAGTTTCCGACAGGCGGGGACCCAGTACTTC.

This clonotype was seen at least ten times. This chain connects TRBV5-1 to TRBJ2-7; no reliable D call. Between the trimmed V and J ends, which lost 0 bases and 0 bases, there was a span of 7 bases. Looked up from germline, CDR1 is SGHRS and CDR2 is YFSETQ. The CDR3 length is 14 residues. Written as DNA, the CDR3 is TGCGCCAGCAGCTTGGTAGGCAGCTCCTACGAGCAGTACTTC. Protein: CASSLVGSSYEQYF.

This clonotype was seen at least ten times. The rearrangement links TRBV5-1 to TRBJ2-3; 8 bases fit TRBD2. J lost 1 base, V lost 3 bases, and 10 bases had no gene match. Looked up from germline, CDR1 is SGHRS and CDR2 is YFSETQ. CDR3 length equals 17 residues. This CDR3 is CASSYREELAGTDTQYF. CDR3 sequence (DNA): TGCGCCAGCAGCTACCGGGAAGAACTAGCGGGCACAGATACGCAGTATTTT.

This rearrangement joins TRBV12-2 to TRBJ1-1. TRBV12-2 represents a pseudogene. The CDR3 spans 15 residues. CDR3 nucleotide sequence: TGTGCAAGTCGCTTCCCAGAGGTCATGAACACTGAAGCTTTCTTT. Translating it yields CASRFPEVMNTEAFF.

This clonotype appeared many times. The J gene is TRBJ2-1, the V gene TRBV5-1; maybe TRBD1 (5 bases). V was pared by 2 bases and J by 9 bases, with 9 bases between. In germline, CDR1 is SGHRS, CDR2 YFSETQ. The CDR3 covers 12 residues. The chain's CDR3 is CASSLQDGEQFF. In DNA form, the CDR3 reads TGCGCCAGCAGCTTACAGGACGGTGAGCAGTTCTTC.

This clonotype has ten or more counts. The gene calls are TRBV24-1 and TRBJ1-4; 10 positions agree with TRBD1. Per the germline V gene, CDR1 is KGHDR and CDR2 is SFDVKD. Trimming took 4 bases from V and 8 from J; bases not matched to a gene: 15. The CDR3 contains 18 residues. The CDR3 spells CATSDPNRGTGEKEKLFF. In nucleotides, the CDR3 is TGTGCCACCAGTGACCCAAACCGCGGGACAGGGGAGAAGGAAAAACTGTTTTTT.

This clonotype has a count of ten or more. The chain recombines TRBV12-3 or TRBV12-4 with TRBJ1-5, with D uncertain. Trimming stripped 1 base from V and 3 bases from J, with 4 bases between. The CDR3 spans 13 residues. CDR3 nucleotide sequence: TGTGCCAGCAGTTTAGAGCTCAATCAGCCCCAGCATTTT. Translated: CASSLELNQPQHF.

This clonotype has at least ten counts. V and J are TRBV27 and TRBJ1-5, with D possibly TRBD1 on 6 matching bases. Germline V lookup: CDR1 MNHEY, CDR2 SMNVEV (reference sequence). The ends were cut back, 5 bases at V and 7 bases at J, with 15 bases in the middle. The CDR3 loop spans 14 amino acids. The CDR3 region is CASSPDSGAQPQHF. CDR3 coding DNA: TGTGCCAGCAGTCCCGACTCAGGGGCCCAGCCCCAGCATTTT.

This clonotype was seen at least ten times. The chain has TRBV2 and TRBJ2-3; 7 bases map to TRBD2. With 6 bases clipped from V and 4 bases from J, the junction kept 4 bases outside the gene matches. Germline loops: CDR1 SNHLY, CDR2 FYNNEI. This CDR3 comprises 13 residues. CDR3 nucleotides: TGTGCCAGCAGCGCGGGGGAGGCAGATACGCAGTATTTT. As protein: CASSAGEADTQYF. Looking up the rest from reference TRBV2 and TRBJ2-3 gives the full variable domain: EPEVTQTPSHQVTQMGQEVILRCVPISNHLYFYWYRQILGQKVEFLVSFYNNEISEKSEIFDDQFSVERPDGSNFTLKIRSTKLEDSAMYFCASSAGEADTQYFGPGTRLTVL.